This TCR beta chain was sequenced during a study of T cells in Graves' hyperthyroidism and ophthalmopathy. The investigators amplified TCR beta CDR3 regions from RNA transcripts. HTBI primers drove first-round RT-PCR of the TCR CDR3. TCRdb fed the multiplex PCR reads into MiXCR, producing one record per CDR3 protein. The table has some 350,000 distinct CDR3 sequences, roughly an eighth seen once; the top ten hold almost 35%. The germline V gene has CDR1 SGHTA and CDR2 FQGNSA. The CDR3 totals 14 residues. The V segment lost 4 bases and the J segment 4 bases; nucleotides outside the gene matches: 2. This clonotype was counted many times.

V and J are TRBV7-2 and TRBJ2-1; 9 positions agree with TRBD2. Sequencing was carried out using blood. This receptor was obtained from a woman aged 40 to 50 with Graves' ophthalmopathy. CDR3 region: CASSYSGSYNEQFF. CDR3 sequence (DNA): TGTGCCAGCAGCTATAGCGGGAGTTACAATGAGCAGTTCTTC.